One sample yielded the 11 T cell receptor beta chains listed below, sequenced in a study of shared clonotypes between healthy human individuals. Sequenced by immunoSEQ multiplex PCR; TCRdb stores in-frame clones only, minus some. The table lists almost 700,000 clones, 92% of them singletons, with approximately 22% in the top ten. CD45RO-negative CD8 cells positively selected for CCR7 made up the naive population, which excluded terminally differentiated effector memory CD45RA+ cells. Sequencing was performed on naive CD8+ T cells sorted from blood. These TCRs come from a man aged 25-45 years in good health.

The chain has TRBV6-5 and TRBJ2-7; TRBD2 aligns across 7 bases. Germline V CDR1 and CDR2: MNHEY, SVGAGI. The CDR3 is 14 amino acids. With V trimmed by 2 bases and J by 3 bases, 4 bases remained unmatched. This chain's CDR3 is CASSYGGGIYEQYF. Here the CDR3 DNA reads TGTGCCAGCAGTTACGGGGGAGGGATCTACGAGCAGTACTTC.

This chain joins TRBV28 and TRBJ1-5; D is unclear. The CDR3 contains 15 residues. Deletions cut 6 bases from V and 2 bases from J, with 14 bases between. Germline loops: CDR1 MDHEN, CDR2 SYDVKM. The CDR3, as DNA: TGTGCCAGCAGCAGCGTCCCGGGAGGCAATCAGCCCCAGCATTTT. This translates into CASSSVPGGNQPQHF.

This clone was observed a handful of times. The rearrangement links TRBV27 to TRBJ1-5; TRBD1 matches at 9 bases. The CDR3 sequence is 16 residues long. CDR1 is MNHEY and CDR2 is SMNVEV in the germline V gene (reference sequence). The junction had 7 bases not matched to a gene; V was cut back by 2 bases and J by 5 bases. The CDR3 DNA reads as TGTGCCAGCAGTTTAGAGGGGGGACAGGGAGATCAGCCCCAGCATTTT. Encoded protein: CASSLEGGQGDQPQHF.

CDR3 nucleotides: TGTGCCAGCAGTTCCCTGACAGGATCCGGGAGTCAGCCCCAGCATTTT. Amino acids: CASSSLTGSGSQPQHF. The J gene is TRBJ1-5, the V gene TRBV27, with a weak D call TRBD1 (6 bases). Germline CDR1 is MNHEY and CDR2 is SMNVEV (reference sequence). With 4 bases removed from V and 6 bases from J, the gap between germline ends came to 19 bases. The CDR3 length is 16 residues.

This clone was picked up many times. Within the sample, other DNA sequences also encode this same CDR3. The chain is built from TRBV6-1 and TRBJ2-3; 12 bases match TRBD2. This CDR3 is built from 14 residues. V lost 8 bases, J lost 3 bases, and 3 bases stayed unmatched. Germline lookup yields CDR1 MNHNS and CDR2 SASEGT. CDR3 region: CASLAGGPTDTQYF. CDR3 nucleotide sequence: TGTGCCAGCCTAGCGGGAGGGCCTACAGATACGCAGTATTTT.

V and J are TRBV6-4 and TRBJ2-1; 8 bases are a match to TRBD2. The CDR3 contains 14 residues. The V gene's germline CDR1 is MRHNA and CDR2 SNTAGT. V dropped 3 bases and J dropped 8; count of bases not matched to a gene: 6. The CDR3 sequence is CASSESGSEDEQFF. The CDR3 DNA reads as TGTGCCAGCAGTGAGAGCGGGAGTGAAGATGAGCAGTTCTTC.

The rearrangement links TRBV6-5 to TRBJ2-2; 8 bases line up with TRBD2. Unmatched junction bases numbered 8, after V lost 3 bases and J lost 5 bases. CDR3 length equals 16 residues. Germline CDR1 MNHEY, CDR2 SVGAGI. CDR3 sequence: CASSYTGTRLTGELFF. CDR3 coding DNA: TGTGCCAGCAGTTATACCGGGACTAGACTTACCGGGGAGCTGTTTTTT.

CDR3 DNA sequence: TGTGCCAGCAGCTCCAACCGAGGGGGCGAAAAACTGTTTTTT. It encodes CASSSNRGGEKLFF. The chain is built from TRBV7-8 and TRBJ1-4, with 7 positions matching TRBD1. The germline V gene encodes CDR1 SGHVS and CDR2 FQNEAQ. The ends lost 4 bases at V and 8 bases at J; junction bases unmatched: 7. CDR3 length: 14 residues.

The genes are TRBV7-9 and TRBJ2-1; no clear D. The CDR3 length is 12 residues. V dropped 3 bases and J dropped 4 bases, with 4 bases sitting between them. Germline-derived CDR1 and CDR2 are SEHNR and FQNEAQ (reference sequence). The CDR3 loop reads CASSFGYNEQFF. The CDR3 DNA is TGTGCCAGCAGCTTTGGATACAATGAGCAGTTCTTC.

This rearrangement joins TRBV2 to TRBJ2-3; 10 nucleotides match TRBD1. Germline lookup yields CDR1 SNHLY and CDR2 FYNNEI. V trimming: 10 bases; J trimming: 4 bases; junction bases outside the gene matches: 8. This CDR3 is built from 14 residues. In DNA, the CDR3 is TGTGCCATCCTTCGGACAGGGGGAGCAGATACGCAGTATTTT. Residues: CAILRTGGADTQYF.

CDR3 in amino acids: CASKGPGQGLYEQYF. CDR3 nucleotide sequence: TGTGCCAGCAAGGGACCGGGACAGGGATTATACGAGCAGTACTTC. The chain has TRBV2 and TRBJ2-7; 9 bases fit TRBD1. Germline lookup yields CDR1 SNHLY and CDR2 FYNNEI. The CDR3 sequence is 15 residues long. After removal of 7 bases from V and 4 bases from J, the junction contained 11 bases not matched to a gene. Combining the CDR3 with reference TRBV2 and TRBJ2-7 gives the whole variable domain EPEVTQTPSHQVTQMGQEVILRCVPISNHLYFYWYRQILGQKVEFLVSFYNNEISEKSEIFDDQFSVERPDGSNFTLKIRSTKLEDSAMYFCASKGPGQGLYEQYFGPGTRLTVT.